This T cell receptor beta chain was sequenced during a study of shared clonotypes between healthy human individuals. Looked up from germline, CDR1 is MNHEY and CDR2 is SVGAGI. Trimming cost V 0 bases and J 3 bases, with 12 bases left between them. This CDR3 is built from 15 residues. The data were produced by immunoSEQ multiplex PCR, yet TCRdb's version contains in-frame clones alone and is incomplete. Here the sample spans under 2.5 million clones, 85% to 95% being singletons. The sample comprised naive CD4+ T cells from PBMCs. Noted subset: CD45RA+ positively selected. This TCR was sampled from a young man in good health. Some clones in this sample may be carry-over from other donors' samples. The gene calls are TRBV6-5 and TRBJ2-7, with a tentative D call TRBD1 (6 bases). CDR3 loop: CASSYSRDTLYEQYF. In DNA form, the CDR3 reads TGTGCCAGCAGTTACTCTCGGGACACCCTCTACGAGCAGTACTTC.